This TCR beta chain originates from a study of Ad26.COV2.S vaccination and SARS-CoV-2 variants. About the study: The study gave Ad26.COV2.S intramuscularly, once or twice 56 days apart. Overall study results and limits: Analytic work on TCR breadth and depth might have understated the full extent of total T cell responses. Reported post-vaccination CD8+ and CD4+ T cell responses to spike showed substantial breadth. Vaccinated and placebo-treated recipients had similar non-spike TCR breadth.

This clone occurred a few times. The antigen remains undetermined. Only in-frame clones appear in the TCRdb table, and some are missing; sequencing was by immunoSEQ multiplex PCR. The profile shows some 340,000 clones, about 86% of them singletons. Looked up from germline, CDR1 is MNHNY and CDR2 is SVGAGI (reference sequence). Trimming removed 2 bases from V and 7 bases from J, with 9 bases in between. This CDR3 has 13 residues. The treatment: approximately 18 received Ad26.COV2.S at low or high dose, single or two shots; 5 received placebo; per-sample allocation not given. Sampling was done on day 63 after the first vaccine or placebo injection.

The receptor was derived from a person aged 18-60 years who received the Ad26.COV2.S COVID-19 vaccine or a placebo. This chain uses TRBV6-6 with TRBJ2-1; no firm D call. The sample was peripheral blood, taken in a trial of Ad26.COV2.S vaccine versus placebo. The CDR3 reads CASSYGIKNEQFF. CDR3 DNA sequence: TGTGCCAGCAGTTACGGCATTAAGAATGAGCAGTTCTTC.